Below, 15 T cell receptor beta chains from the same sample are listed, as sequenced in a study of T cell changes during pregnancy in multiple sclerosis. Only in-frame clones appear in the TCRdb table, and some are missing; sequencing was by immunoSEQ multiplex PCR. The table includes 22,000 or so clones, 85% to 95% detected once. The sample here was CD8+ T cells from peripheral blood mononuclear cells, taken in the third trimester of pregnancy. The receptors were sampled from a female donor with multiple sclerosis, enrolled in a pregnancy study.

The chain links TRBV28 to TRBJ2-1, with 14 bases fitting TRBD2. J gave up 7 bases and V 3 bases, and 8 bases lay outside the gene matches. CDR1 is MDHEN and CDR2 is SYDVKM in the germline V gene. This CDR3 region has 17 residues. The CDR3 loop is CASSFFYGLAGGNEQFF. The CDR3 DNA follows: TGTGCCAGCAGTTTCTTTTACGGACTAGCGGGGGGAAATGAGCAGTTCTTC.

The gene calls are TRBV5-8 and TRBJ2-1, with 9 bases identical to TRBD2. V was pared by 0 bases and J by 9 bases, with 10 bases of the junction left unmatched. Germline V gene sequence: CDR1 SGHTS, CDR2 YDEGEE. The CDR3 runs 16 residues. The CDR3 sequence: CASSLEGGRASLEQFF. CDR3 bases: TGTGCCAGCAGCTTGGAGGGCGGGAGGGCCTCTCTTGAGCAGTTCTTC.

The gene calls are TRBV7-3 and TRBJ2-3; no firm D call. Looked up from germline, CDR1 is SGHTA and CDR2 is FQGTGA. CDR3 length equals 15 residues. Trimming removed 1 base from V and 1 base from J, with 9 bases in between. The CDR3, as DNA: TGTGCCAGCAGCTTAAGCGGCCGCGGCACAGATACGCAGTATTTT. Translating it yields CASSLSGRGTDTQYF.

The chain recombines TRBV9 with TRBJ1-2; 7 nucleotides agree with TRBD1. The germline gives CDR1 SGDLS, CDR2 YYNGEE. V was clipped by 0 bases and J by 4 bases; unmatched bases: 9. This CDR3 contains 16 residues. CDR3 loop: CASSVGNRQGVYGYTF. DNA for the CDR3: TGTGCCAGCAGCGTAGGGAATCGACAGGGAGTCTATGGCTACACCTTC.

V usage is TRBV4-3 and J usage is TRBJ2-5; 7 bases line up with TRBD2. Trimming removed 2 bases from V and 6 bases from J; junction bases left unmatched: 9. There are 15 residues in the CDR3. Germline CDR1 is LGHNA and CDR2 is YSLEER. This chain's CDR3 is CASSQLAGEGQTQYF. Written as DNA, the CDR3 is TGCGCCAGCAGCCAATTGGCGGGGGAGGGACAGACCCAGTACTTC.

CDR3 in amino acids: CASSTEQSMNTEAFF. The DNA for the CDR3 is TGTGCCAGCAGCACCGAACAGTCTATGAACACTGAAGCTTTCTTT. The genes are TRBV9 and TRBJ1-1; D unresolved. With 4 bases removed from V and 0 bases from J, the gap between germline ends came to 13 bases. CDR3 length equals 15 residues. Germline CDR1 and CDR2: SGDLS and YYNGEE.

V gene TRBV7-9 combines with J gene TRBJ2-7; no clear D gene. Germline-derived CDR1 and CDR2 are SEHNR and FQNEAQ (reference sequence). The CDR3 extends over 12 amino acids. Trimming left V 3 bases short and J 2 bases short, with 5 bases between. CDR3 sequence (DNA): TGTGCCAGCAGCTTCAGTCCCTACGAGCAGTACTTC. Its protein product is CASSFSPYEQYF.

The J gene is TRBJ2-1, the V gene TRBV5-8; 16 nucleotides line up with TRBD2. With 4 bases clipped from V and 7 bases from J, the junction kept 8 bases outside the gene matches. This CDR3 region has 17 residues. Germline V CDR1 and CDR2: SGHTS, YDEGEE. CDR3 in DNA: TGTGCCAGCAGCCTTGGGACTAGCGGGGGGGGGTATAATGAGCAGTTCTTC. As protein: CASSLGTSGGGYNEQFF.

This chain joins TRBV7-8 and TRBJ2-7; TRBD1 matches at 8 bases. Germline V gives CDR1 SGHVS, CDR2 FQNEAQ. This CDR3 contains 13 residues. The junction had 5 bases not matched to a gene; V was cut back by 6 bases and J by 4 bases. CDR3 DNA sequence: TGTGCCAGCAGTGGACAGGGAAAGTACGAGCAGTACTTC. It codes for CASSGQGKYEQYF.

The chain is built from TRBV5-5 and TRBJ1-4; 11 bases fit TRBD1. V lost 4 bases and J lost 2; bases outside the gene matches: 10. The CDR3 sequence is 18 residues long. Germline V gene lookup returns CDR1 SGHKS and CDR2 YYEKEE (reference sequence). The CDR3 nucleotides read TGTGCCAGCAGCCTCGGGACAGGGGGGCCCCCCACTAATGAAAAACTGTTTTTT. Translating it yields CASSLGTGGPPTNEKLFF.

This clone was seen only once. The chain links TRBV9 to TRBJ2-7; D unclear. The CDR3 totals 14 residues. The V end was cut by 0 bases, the J end by 0 bases, with 7 bases between. Germline CDR1 SGDLS, CDR2 YYNGEE. DNA for the CDR3: TGTGCCAGCAGCGTAGGACGGAGCTCCTACGAGCAGTACTTC. Amino acid sequence: CASSVGRSSYEQYF.

The J gene is TRBJ1-5, the V gene TRBV27; D may be TRBD1 (6 bases). The CDR3 contains 13 residues. CDR1 and CDR2 (germline): MNHEY, SMNVEV (reference sequence). Trimming removed 6 bases at V and 9 bases at J, with 15 bases between. CDR3 amino acids: CASSLGGGSPQHF. As DNA, the CDR3 is TGTGCCAGCAGCTTAGGGGGGGGTTCGCCCCAGCATTTT.

The J gene is TRBJ2-5, the V gene TRBV11-3; TRBD1 aligns across 7 bases. Germline-derived CDR1 and CDR2 are SGHNT and YENEEA. The CDR3 has 15 amino acids. V shed 3 bases and J 2 bases; nucleotides not matched to a gene: 6. The CDR3 reads CASSFGQGVQETQYF. Here the CDR3 DNA reads TGTGCCAGCAGCTTCGGCCAGGGGGTTCAAGAGACCCAGTACTTC.

The V and J genes are TRBV27 and TRBJ2-7, with TRBD1 matching over 9 bases. This CDR3 contains 18 residues. Germline CDR1 and CDR2: MNHEY and SMNVEV (reference sequence). The J segment lost 4 bases and the V segment lost 1 base, leaving 14 bases of the junction unmatched. CDR3 nucleotides: TGTGCCAGCAGTTTATTTGGGTGGGAGGGGACAGGGCTGTACGAGCAGTACTTC. This gives the protein CASSLFGWEGTGLYEQYF.

V is TRBV7-9 and J is TRBJ2-5; a weak D match, TRBD1 (5 bases). V gave up 7 bases and J gave up 1 base, with 13 bases separating them. The CDR3 has 14 amino acids. From germline, CDR1 is SEHNR and CDR2 FQNEAQ (reference sequence). CDR3 sequence: CASKMQGTQETQYF. The CDR3 DNA sequence: TGTGCCAGCAAAATGCAGGGTACCCAAGAGACCCAGTACTTC.